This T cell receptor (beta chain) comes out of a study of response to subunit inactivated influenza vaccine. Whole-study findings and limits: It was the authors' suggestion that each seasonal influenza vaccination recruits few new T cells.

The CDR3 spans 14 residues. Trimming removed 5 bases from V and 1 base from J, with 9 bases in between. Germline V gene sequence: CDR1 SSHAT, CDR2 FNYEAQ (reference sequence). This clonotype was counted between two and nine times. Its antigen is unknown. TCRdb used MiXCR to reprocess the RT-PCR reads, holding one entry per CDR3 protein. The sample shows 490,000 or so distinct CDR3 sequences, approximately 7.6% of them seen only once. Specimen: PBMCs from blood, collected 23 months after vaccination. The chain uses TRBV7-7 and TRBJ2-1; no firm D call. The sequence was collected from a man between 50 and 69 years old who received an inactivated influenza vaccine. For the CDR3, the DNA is TGTGCCAGCAGCCCGGACGCATCCTACAATGAGCAGTTCTTC. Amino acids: CASSPDASYNEQFF.